This is a list of T cell receptor beta chains from one sample in a study of T cell repertoires in cytomegalovirus infection. A single record per CDR3 protein comes from TCRdb applying MiXCR to the reads. The sample records around 130,000 distinct CDR3 sequences, more than 20% being singletons. No antigens are known for them. What was sequenced was PBMCs, sequenced either directly or after in vitro stimulation (not recorded which). These receptors came from a human donor in good health (CMV status not recorded). Some clones in this sample may be carry-over from other donors' samples. Each CDR3 is given with its conserved first and last residue. D genes are given only for firm matches. Not all rows give a size; the values are once, few, many and, for expanded clones, a class.

-,-,TRBV19,TRBJ2-1,TGTGCCAGTAGTATCGGCACTTACAATGAGCAGTTCTTC,CASSIGTYNEQFF
-,few,TRBV4-1,TRBJ2-3,TGCGCCAGCAGCCACCTAGCGCCATCAGGGGGCACAGATACGCAGTATTTT,CASSHLAPSGGTDTQYF
-,-,TRBV6-6,TRBJ1-1,TGTGCCAGCAGTGATGGTGCGGTGGTGAGTACTGAAGCTTTCTTT,CASSDGAVVSTEAFF
TRBD1,many,TRBV27,TRBJ2-1,TGTGCCAGCAGTTTATATGACCCGGGACAGGGTAACAATGAGCAGTTCTTC,CASSLYDPGQGNNEQFF
-,many,TRBV7-2,TRBJ2-1,TGTGCCAGCAGCTTATCCTCCCGGGACAACCTGTTCTTC,CASSLSSRDNLFF
-,-,TRBV2,TRBJ1-1,TGTACCAGCAGGGGAAGGGGGAACGATGAAGCTTTCTTT,CTSRGRGNDEAFF
TRBD2,few,TRBV24-1,TRBJ2-1,TGTGCCACCAGTGAGTTTAGCGGGAGTTCCTACAATGAGCAGTTCTTC,CATSEFSGSSYNEQFF
TRBD1,-,TRBV6-2/TRBV6-3,TRBJ1-1,TGTGCCAGCACCGATCTGGGGACAGGGGGCACTGAAGCTTTCTTT,CASTDLGTGGTEAFF
-,-,TRBV4-1,TRBJ2-7,TGCGCCAGCAGCCCGACAGGACTCACCTACGAGCAGTACTTC,CASSPTGLTYEQYF
-,-,TRBV3-1,TRBJ2-1,TGTGCCAGCAGATCGTGGCGGGGTGTCTACAATGAGCAGTTCTTC,CASRSWRGVYNEQFF
-,-,TRBV6-2/TRBV6-3,TRBJ1-5,TGTGCCAGCAGTATACAGAATCAGCCCCAGCATTTT,CASSIQNQPQHF
TRBD1,few,TRBV6-1,TRBJ1-4,TGTGCCAGCAGTTACCTGGGTCAGGGGGCTGAAAAACTGTTTTTT,CASSYLGQGAEKLFF
TRBD1,many,TRBV7-2,TRBJ2-4,TGTGCCAGCAGCTCTGAGCGGACAGGCCACCCTATAGCCAAAAACATTCAGTACTTC,CASSSERTGHPIAKNIQYF
-,few,TRBV12-3/TRBV12-4,TRBJ1-2,TGTGCCAGCAGCCTTGAATATGGCTACACCTTC,CASSLEYGYTF
-,-,TRBV2,TRBJ1-2,TGTGCCAGCAGCCTACCTTGGATAGGGGACGGTGGCTACACCTTC,CASSLPWIGDGGYTF
TRBD2,-,TRBV10-1,TRBJ2-1,TGCGCCAGCAGTAAGACTAGCGGGAGGACCTACAATGAGCAGTTCTTC,CASSKTSGRTYNEQFF
-,many,TRBV7-2,TRBJ2-1,TGTGCCAGCAGTACAGAGGTGGTAGGCCTTGAGCAGTTCTTC,CASSTEVVGLEQFF
TRBD1,few,TRBV19,TRBJ1-3,TGTGCCAGTATGCCAGGGGGAAGAGGAAACACCATATATTTT,CASMPGGRGNTIYF
-,many,TRBV7-2,TRBJ2-3,TGTGCCAGCAGCTCGGATGCAGATACGCAGTATTTT,CASSSDADTQYF
-,few,TRBV9,TRBJ1-6,TGTGCCAGCAGCGTAGAGGGACGGAATAATTCACCCCTCCACTTT,CASSVEGRNNSPLHF
TRBD1,many,TRBV19,TRBJ2-7,TGTGCCAGTACCACGGGGACAGGGAATTCCTACGAGCAGTACTTC,CASTTGTGNSYEQYF
-,-,TRBV2,TRBJ2-7,TGTGCCAGCAGTGAAGGAATCGCGGGATCTTACGAGCAGTACTTC,CASSEGIAGSYEQYF
-,-,TRBV7-9,TRBJ2-5,TGTGCCAGCAGCGACGGACAGTACCAAGAGACCCAGTACTTC,CASSDGQYQETQYF
-,-,TRBV12-3/TRBV12-4,TRBJ1-2,TGTGCCAGCAGCGACGGGACGGCTTATGGCTACACCTTC,CASSDGTAYGYTF
-,-,TRBV5-4,TRBJ1-1,TGTGCCAGCAGCGGAAGGGGCGCTGAAGCTTTCTTT,CASSGRGAEAFF
-,few,TRBV20-1,TRBJ1-1,TGCAGTGCTAGCGGCAGGGATCGGCGCACTGAAGCTTTCTTT,CSASGRDRRTEAFF
TRBD2,-,TRBV4-3,TRBJ2-5,TGCGCCAGCAGCCCTCGCGGGGGAGTAGCACAAGAGACCCAGTACTTC,CASSPRGGVAQETQYF
-,-,TRBV7-2,TRBJ2-5,TGTGCCAGCAACCCGGACTGGCAATCACAAGAGACCCAGTACTTC,CASNPDWQSQETQYF
-,-,TRBV6-6,TRBJ1-5,TGTGCCAGCAGTTACTCGCGTCCGAGCAATCAGCCCCAGCATTTT,CASSYSRPSNQPQHF
-,-,TRBV24-1,TRBJ2-3,TGTGCCACCAGTGATATCCGGACAGATACGCAGTATTTT,CATSDIRTDTQYF
-,-,TRBV10-2,TRBJ2-7,TGCGCCTGTGGGGGACACCCATACGAGCAGTACTTC,CACGGHPYEQYF